Listed below are T cell receptor beta chains from one sample, sequenced in a study of identical twins. TCRdb independently ran MiXCR on the 5' RACE reads; one entry per CDR3 protein. The repertoire consists of roughly 250,000 distinct CDR3 sequences, with roughly an eighth occurring once and the leading ten covering 8.8%. Sequencing was carried out using memory (CD45RO+) T cells sorted from blood. These receptors came from a woman under 30 in good health. The CDR3 runs from the conserved cysteine through the conserved F or W. D genes are given only for firm matches. Clone size is stated in some rows and not others, as once, few, many or a class when expanded.

abundance: few; j_gene: TRBJ1-2; len: 14; v_gene: TRBV9; d_gene: .; CDR3aa: CASSVTAGDYGYTF; CDR3nt: TGTGCCAGCAGCGTAACGGCAGGGGACTATGGCTACACCTTC
abundance: medium-sized; j_gene: TRBJ2-5; len: 16; v_gene: TRBV20-1; d_gene: .; CDR3aa: CSAGHTGRGVQATQYF; CDR3nt: TGCAGTGCCGGACACACAGGGAGAGGGGTTCAAGCGACCCAGTACTTC
abundance: many; j_gene: TRBJ2-3; len: 14; v_gene: TRBV12-3/TRBV12-4; d_gene: .; CDR3aa: CASSLDGGTDTQYF; CDR3nt: TGTGCCAGCAGTTTAGATGGGGGCACAGATACGCAGTATTTT
abundance: .; j_gene: TRBJ2-7; len: 16; v_gene: TRBV6-1; d_gene: .; CDR3aa: CASSEQYGPGPYEQYF; CDR3nt: TGTGCCAGCAGTGAACAATACGGGCCTGGGCCATACGAGCAGTACTTC
abundance: .; j_gene: TRBJ2-7; len: 17; v_gene: TRBV21-1; d_gene: .; CDR3aa: CASSKRQGQVLLRGQYF; CDR3nt: TGTGCCAGCAGCAAAAGGCAAGGACAGGTCCTATTACGAGGGCAGTACTTC
abundance: .; j_gene: TRBJ1-4; len: 14; v_gene: TRBV9; d_gene: TRBD1; CDR3aa: CASSRTGGQEKLFF; CDR3nt: TGTGCCAGCAGCCGGACAGGGGGTCAGGAAAAACTGTTTTTT
abundance: .; j_gene: TRBJ1-2; len: 14; v_gene: TRBV15; d_gene: TRBD1; CDR3aa: CATSRGWDRGGYTF; CDR3nt: TGTGCCACCAGCAGAGGATGGGACAGGGGCGGCTACACCTTC
abundance: .; j_gene: TRBJ1-2; len: 15; v_gene: TRBV18; d_gene: .; CDR3aa: CASSPGRQALYGYTF; CDR3nt: TGTGCCAGCTCACCCGGCAGACAGGCACTCTATGGCTACACCTTC
abundance: .; j_gene: TRBJ2-3; len: 17; v_gene: TRBV4-1; d_gene: TRBD2; CDR3aa: CASSQVHSGRAIDTQYF; CDR3nt: TGCGCCAGCAGCCAAGTCCATAGCGGGAGGGCCATAGATACGCAGTATTTT
abundance: many; j_gene: TRBJ1-4; len: 15; v_gene: TRBV6-1; d_gene: TRBD1; CDR3aa: CASSVRGTGSEKLFF; CDR3nt: TGTGCCAGCAGTGTCCGTGGGACAGGGAGCGAAAAACTGTTTTTT
abundance: .; j_gene: TRBJ2-6; len: 16; v_gene: TRBV11-2; d_gene: .; CDR3aa: CASSLRFTSGANVLTF; CDR3nt: TGTGCCAGCAGCTTAAGATTCACATCTGGGGCCAACGTCCTGACTTTC
abundance: .; j_gene: TRBJ2-5; len: 15; v_gene: TRBV7-2; d_gene: TRBD2; CDR3aa: CASSSRTSGKETQYF; CDR3nt: TGTGCCAGCAGCTCCCGGACTAGCGGAAAAGAGACCCAGTACTTC
abundance: .; j_gene: TRBJ2-2; len: 16; v_gene: TRBV12-3/TRBV12-4; d_gene: TRBD2; CDR3aa: CASRTGTSGDRGELFF; CDR3nt: TGTGCCAGCAGGACCGGGACTAGCGGGGATAGGGGGGAGCTGTTTTTT
abundance: few; j_gene: TRBJ2-1; len: 15; v_gene: TRBV30; d_gene: .; CDR3aa: CAWSLDIEAYNEQFF; CDR3nt: TGTGCCTGGAGTCTGGACATCGAGGCCTACAATGAGCAGTTCTTC
abundance: .; j_gene: TRBJ2-2; len: 15; v_gene: TRBV21-1; d_gene: .; CDR3aa: CASNTGTLNTGELFF; CDR3nt: TGTGCCAGCAATACCGGGACCTTGAACACCGGGGAGCTGTTTTTT
abundance: many; j_gene: TRBJ2-4; len: 15; v_gene: TRBV4-3; d_gene: .; CDR3aa: CASSQVEGAKNIQYF; CDR3nt: TGCGCCAGCAGCCAAGTCGAGGGTGCCAAAAACATTCAGTACTTC
abundance: few; j_gene: TRBJ1-1; len: 14; v_gene: TRBV29-1; d_gene: .; CDR3aa: CSVEPGAGNTEAFF; CDR3nt: TGCAGCGTTGAACCGGGGGCGGGAAACACTGAAGCTTTCTTT
abundance: .; j_gene: TRBJ1-1; len: 13; v_gene: TRBV27; d_gene: TRBD1; CDR3aa: CASRLQGRTEAFF; CDR3nt: TGTGCCAGCAGGCTACAGGGGCGAACTGAAGCTTTCTTT
abundance: few; j_gene: TRBJ2-1; len: 16; v_gene: TRBV5-1; d_gene: TRBD2; CDR3aa: CASSPLAGAAYNEQFF; CDR3nt: TGCGCCAGCAGCCCCTTAGCGGGAGCGGCCTACAATGAGCAGTTCTTC
abundance: .; j_gene: TRBJ2-1; len: 15; v_gene: TRBV7-2; d_gene: TRBD2; CDR3aa: CASSLSGPTYNEQFF; CDR3nt: TGTGCCAGCAGCCTTAGCGGGCCTACCTACAATGAGCAGTTCTTC
abundance: .; j_gene: TRBJ2-1; len: 15; v_gene: TRBV28; d_gene: .; CDR3aa: CASSPILRWSHEQFF; CDR3nt: TGTGCCAGCAGTCCGATACTTCGGTGGTCTCATGAGCAGTTCTTC
abundance: .; j_gene: TRBJ2-5; len: 13; v_gene: TRBV5-1; d_gene: .; CDR3aa: CASSLNPEETQYF; CDR3nt: TGCGCCAGCAGCTTGAACCCGGAAGAGACCCAGTACTTC
abundance: many; j_gene: TRBJ2-3; len: 13; v_gene: TRBV11-2; d_gene: .; CDR3aa: CASSLDPVGTQYF; CDR3nt: TGTGCCAGCAGCCTAGACCCTGTTGGTACGCAGTATTTT
abundance: few; j_gene: TRBJ2-1; len: 16; v_gene: TRBV5-1; d_gene: TRBD2; CDR3aa: CASSPTGTSGINEQFF; CDR3nt: TGCGCCAGCAGCCCGACCGGGACTAGCGGGATCAATGAGCAGTTCTTC
abundance: .; j_gene: TRBJ2-1; len: 15; v_gene: TRBV10-3; d_gene: .; CDR3aa: CAIAGEYSSYNEQFF; CDR3nt: TGTGCCATCGCCGGAGAGTACAGCTCCTACAATGAGCAGTTCTTC
abundance: few; j_gene: TRBJ2-4; len: 14; v_gene: TRBV6-5; d_gene: .; CDR3aa: CASSYSVPGNIQYF; CDR3nt: TGTGCCAGCAGTTACTCGGTCCCAGGAAACATTCAGTACTTC
abundance: few; j_gene: TRBJ1-6; len: 14; v_gene: TRBV12-3/TRBV12-4; d_gene: .; CDR3aa: CASSLLNLDSPLHF; CDR3nt: TGTGCCAGCAGTTTACTTAACTTGGATTCACCCCTCCACTTT